This paragraph reports one T cell receptor (beta chain). What it binds is not known. The same CDR3 also results from other DNA sequences found in this sample. Original processing notes: Across clinicopathological groups, CDR3 differences served as the basis for building a distant-metastasis classifier for papillary thyroid cancer. TCRdb called clones again from the PCR reads with MiXCR. For this entry, the V and J calls and clone size follow TCRdb and not the study's own pipeline. The repertoire includes around 18,000 clones, more than 25% of them detected once, and roughly 13% sits in the top ten. Thyroid surgery took place with no prior treatment in any patient. This specimen belongs to a study of metastatic and nonmetastatic thyroid tumors. Looked up from germline, CDR1 is DFQATT and CDR2 is SNEGSKA (reference sequence). V was pared by 0 bases and J by 0 bases, with 12 bases between. This CDR3 is built from 15 residues.

Findings of the study overall: Versus benign nodules, malignant thyroid tumors reportedly had significantly higher TCR beta diversity, in blood and tumor.

This receptor was obtained from a female donor with papillary thyroid cancer or a benign thyroid nodule (not recorded which). Some clones in this sample may be carry-over from other donors' samples. The chain employs TRBV20-1 and TRBJ2-7, with D perhaps matching TRBD1 (6 bases). Sequenced material: tumor tissue. The CDR3 DNA is TGCAGTGCTAGAGATTCTACGGACAGCTCCTACGAGCAGTACTTC. Translating it yields CSARDSTDSSYEQYF.